Ten or more counts support the clone carrying this TCR beta chain. TCRdb fed the RACE reads into MiXCR, producing one record per CDR3 protein. The table has roughly 90,000 distinct CDR3 sequences, 11% seen once. The CDR3 covers 12 residues. The V end lost 3 bases, the J end lost 7 bases, and 6 bases lay between the germline ends. Germline V gives CDR1 MDHEN, CDR2 SYDVKM. This specimen belongs to a study of human T cells and chemical hapten exposure. Regarding time point: patch test 3, about 24 weeks after DPC sensitization. Treatment meaning: therapeutic diphenylcyclopropenone sensitization with weekly scalp DPC.

The TCR comes from a woman aged 25 to 45 with alopecia areata. Some clones in this sample may be carry-over from other donors' samples. This material consisted of whole blood, taken in connection with sensitization to the hapten diphenylcyclopropenone (DPC). The chain combines TRBV28 with TRBJ2-2; no reliable D call. Written as DNA, the CDR3 is TGTGCCAGCAGTTTCGGTGTCGGGGAGCTGTTTTTT. Translated, it gives CASSFGVGELFF. The full variable domain, its missing parts supplied by reference TRBV28 and TRBJ2-2, is DVKVTQSSRYLVKRTGEKVFLECVQDMDHENMFWYRQDPGLGLRLIYFSYDVKMKEKGDIPEGYSVSREKKERFSLILESASTNQTSMYLCASSFGVGELFFGEGSRLTVL.